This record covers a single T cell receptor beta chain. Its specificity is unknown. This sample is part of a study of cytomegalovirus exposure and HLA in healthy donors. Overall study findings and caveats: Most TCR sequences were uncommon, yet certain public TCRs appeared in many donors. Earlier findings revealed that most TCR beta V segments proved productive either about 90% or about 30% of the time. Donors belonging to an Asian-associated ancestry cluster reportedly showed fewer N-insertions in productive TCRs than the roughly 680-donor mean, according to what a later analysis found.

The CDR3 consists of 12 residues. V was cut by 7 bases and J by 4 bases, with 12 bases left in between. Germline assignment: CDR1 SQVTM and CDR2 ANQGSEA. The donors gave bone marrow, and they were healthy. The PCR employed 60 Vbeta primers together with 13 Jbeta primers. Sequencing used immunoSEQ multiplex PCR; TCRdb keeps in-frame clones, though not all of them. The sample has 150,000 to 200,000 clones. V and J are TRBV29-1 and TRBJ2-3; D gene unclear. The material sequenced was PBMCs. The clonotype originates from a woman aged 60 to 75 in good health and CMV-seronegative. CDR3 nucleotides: TGCAGCGCCGGAAAGAGGTCAGATACGCAGTATTTT. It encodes CSAGKRSDTQYF.